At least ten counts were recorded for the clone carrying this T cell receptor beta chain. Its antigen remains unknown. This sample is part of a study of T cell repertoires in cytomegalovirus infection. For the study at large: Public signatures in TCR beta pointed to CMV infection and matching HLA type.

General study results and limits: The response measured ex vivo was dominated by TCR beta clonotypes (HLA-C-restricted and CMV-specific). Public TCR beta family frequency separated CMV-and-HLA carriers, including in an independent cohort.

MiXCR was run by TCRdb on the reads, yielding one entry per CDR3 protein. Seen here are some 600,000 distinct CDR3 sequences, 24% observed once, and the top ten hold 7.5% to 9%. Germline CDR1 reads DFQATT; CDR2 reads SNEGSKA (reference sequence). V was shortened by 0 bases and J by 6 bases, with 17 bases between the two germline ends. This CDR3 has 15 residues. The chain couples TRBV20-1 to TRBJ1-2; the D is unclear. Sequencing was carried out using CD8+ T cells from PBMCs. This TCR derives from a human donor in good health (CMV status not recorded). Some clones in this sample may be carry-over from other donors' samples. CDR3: CSARDRGVASDGYTF. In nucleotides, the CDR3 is TGCAGTGCTAGAGATCGAGGAGTTGCGAGCGATGGCTACACCTTC.